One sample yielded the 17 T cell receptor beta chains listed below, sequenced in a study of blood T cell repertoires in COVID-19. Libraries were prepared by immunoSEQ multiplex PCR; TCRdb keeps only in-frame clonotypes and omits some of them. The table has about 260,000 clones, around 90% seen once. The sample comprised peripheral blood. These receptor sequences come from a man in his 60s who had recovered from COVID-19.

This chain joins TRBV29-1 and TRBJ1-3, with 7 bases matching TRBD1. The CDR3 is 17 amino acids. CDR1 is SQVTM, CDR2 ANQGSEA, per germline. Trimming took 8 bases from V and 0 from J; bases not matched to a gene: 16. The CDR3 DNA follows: TGCAGCCCAGGGGGGCAGGACCCATGCAACTCTGGAAACACCATATATTTT. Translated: CSPGGQDPCNSGNTIYF. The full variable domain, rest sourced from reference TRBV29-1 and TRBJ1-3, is SAVISQKPSRDICQRGTSLTIQCQVDSQVTMMFWYRQQPGQSLTLIATANQGSEATYESGFVIDKFPISRPNLTFSTLTVSNMSPEDSSIYLCSPGGQDPCNSGNTIYFGEGSWLTVV.

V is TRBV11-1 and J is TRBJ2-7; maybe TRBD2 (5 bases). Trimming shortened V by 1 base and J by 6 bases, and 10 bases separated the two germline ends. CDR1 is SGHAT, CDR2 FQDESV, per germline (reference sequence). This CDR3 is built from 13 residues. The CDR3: CASSLGVGSEQYF. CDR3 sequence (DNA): TGTGCCAGCAGCTTAGGCGTAGGGAGCGAGCAGTACTTC.

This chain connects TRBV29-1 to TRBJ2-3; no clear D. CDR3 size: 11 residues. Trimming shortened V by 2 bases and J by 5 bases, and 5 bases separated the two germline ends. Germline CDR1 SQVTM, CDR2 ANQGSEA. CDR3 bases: TGCAGCGTTGAATTCAGAGATACGCAGTATTTT. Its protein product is CSVEFRDTQYF.

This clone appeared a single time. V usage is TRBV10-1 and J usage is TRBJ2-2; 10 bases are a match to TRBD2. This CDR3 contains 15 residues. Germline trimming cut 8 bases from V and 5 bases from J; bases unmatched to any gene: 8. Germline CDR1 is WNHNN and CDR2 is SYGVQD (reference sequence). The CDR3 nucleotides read TGCGCCAGCCAAAGCGGGGGGGCCGGGACCGGGGAGCTGTTTTTT. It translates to CASQSGGAGTGELFF.

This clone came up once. The CDR3 reads CASSIDRGGGLRQETQYF. The DNA for the CDR3 is TGTGCCAGCAGTATCGACAGGGGAGGGGGTCTGCGCCAAGAGACCCAGTACTTC. V gene TRBV2 combines with J gene TRBJ2-5; a weak D match, TRBD1 (8 bases). The V end lost 5 bases, the J end lost 1 base, and 23 bases lay between the germline ends. Germline loops: CDR1 SNHLY, CDR2 FYNNEI. The CDR3 spans 18 residues.

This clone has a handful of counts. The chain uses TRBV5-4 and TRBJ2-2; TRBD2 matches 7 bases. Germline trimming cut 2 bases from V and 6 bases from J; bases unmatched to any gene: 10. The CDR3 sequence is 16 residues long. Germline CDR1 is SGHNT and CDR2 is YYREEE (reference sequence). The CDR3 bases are TGTGCCAGCAGCTTATTGCGGGGGTTGGCCCCCGGGGAGCTGTTTTTT. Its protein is CASSLLRGLAPGELFF.

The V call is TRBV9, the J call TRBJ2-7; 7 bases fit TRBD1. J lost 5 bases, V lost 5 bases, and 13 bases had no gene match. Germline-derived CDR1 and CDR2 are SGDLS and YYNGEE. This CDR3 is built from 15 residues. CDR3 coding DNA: TGTGCCAGCAGGAGAGGGGACAGCGGCCCAAACGAGCAGTACTTC. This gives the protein CASRRGDSGPNEQYF.

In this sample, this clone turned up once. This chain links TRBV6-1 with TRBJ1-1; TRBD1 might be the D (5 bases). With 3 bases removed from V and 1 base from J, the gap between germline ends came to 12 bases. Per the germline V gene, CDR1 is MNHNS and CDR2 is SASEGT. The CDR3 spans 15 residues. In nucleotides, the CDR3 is TGTGCCAGCAGTGATCGGGGGAGGGCGAACACTGAAGCTTTCTTT. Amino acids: CASSDRGRANTEAFF.

CDR3 sequence: CASSRQPSGNTDTQYF. In nucleotides, the CDR3 is TGCGCCAGCAGCAGACAGCCTAGCGGGAACACAGATACGCAGTATTTT. This chain connects TRBV5-1 to TRBJ2-3; 9 bases align to TRBD2. The CDR3 is 16 residues long. Germline V gives CDR1 SGHRS, CDR2 YFSETQ. Trimming cost V 4 bases and J 2 bases; bases outside gene matches: 8.

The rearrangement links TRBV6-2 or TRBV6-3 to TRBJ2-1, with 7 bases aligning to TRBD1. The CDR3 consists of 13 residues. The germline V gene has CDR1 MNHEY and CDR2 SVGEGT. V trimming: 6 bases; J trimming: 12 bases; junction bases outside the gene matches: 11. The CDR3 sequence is CASSVTGESRQFF. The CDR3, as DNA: TGTGCCAGCAGCGTTACAGGGGAATCACGGCAGTTCTTC.

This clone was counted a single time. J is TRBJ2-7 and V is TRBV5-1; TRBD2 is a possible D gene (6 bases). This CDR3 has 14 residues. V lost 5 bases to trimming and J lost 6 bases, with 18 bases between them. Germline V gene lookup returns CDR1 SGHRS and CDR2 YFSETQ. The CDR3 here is CASSREYQLGEQYF. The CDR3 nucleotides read TGCGCCAGCAGTCGGGAGTACCAATTAGGCGAGCAGTACTTC.

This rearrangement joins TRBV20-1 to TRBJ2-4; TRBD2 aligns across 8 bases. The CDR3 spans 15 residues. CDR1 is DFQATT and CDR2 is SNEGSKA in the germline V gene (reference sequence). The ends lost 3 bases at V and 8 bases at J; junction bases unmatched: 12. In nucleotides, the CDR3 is TGCAGTGCTAGTACCCTGCGGGGGGAGCGGGACATTCAGTACTTC. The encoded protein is CSASTLRGERDIQYF.

Written as DNA, the CDR3 is TGCGCCAGCAGTGCCCATCACAGGGTAGGCTCTGAAGCTTTCTTT. Amino acid sequence: CASSAHHRVGSEAFF. The genes are TRBV10-1 and TRBJ1-1; a weak D match, TRBD1 (6 bases). Germline values: CDR1 WNHNN, CDR2 SYGVQD (reference sequence). The ends were cut back, 4 bases at V and 6 bases at J, with 18 bases in the middle. This CDR3 has 15 amino acids.

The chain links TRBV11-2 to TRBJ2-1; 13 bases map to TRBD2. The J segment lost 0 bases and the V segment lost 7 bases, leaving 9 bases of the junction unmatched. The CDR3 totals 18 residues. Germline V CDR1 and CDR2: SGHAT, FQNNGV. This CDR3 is CASTPGTSGASSYNEQFF. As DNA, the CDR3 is TGTGCCAGCACCCCGGGGACTAGCGGGGCAAGCTCCTACAATGAGCAGTTCTTC.

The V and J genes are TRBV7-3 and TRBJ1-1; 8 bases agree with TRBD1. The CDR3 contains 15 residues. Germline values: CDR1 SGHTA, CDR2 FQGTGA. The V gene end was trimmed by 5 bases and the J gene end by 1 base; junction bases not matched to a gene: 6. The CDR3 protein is CASSPLGTGNTEAFF. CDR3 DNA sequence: TGTGCCAGCAGCCCCCTAGGGACAGGGAACACTGAAGCTTTCTTT.

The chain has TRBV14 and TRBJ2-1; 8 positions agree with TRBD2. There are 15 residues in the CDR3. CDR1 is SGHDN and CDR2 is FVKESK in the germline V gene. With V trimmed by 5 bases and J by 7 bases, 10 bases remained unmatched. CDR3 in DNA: TGTGCCAGCAGCTCTCCCGGGGGGGTAGGGAATGAGCAGTTCTTC. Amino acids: CASSSPGGVGNEQFF.

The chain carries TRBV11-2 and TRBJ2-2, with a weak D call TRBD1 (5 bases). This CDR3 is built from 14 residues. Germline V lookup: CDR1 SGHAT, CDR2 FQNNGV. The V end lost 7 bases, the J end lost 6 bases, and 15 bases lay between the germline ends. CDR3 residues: CASKDWGDSGELFF. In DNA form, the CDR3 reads TGTGCCAGCAAGGATTGGGGCGATTCCGGGGAGCTGTTTTTT. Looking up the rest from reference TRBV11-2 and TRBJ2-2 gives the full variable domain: EAGVAQSPRYKIIEKRQSVAFWCNPISGHATLYWYQQILGQGPKLLIQFQNNGVVDDSQLPKDRFSAERLKGVDSTLKIQPAKLEDSAVYLCASKDWGDSGELFFGEGSRLTVL.